In this sample, the clone carrying this T cell receptor (beta chain) turned up once. Its specificity is not known. Germline CDR1 and CDR2: MNHEY and SVGAGI. This CDR3 has 14 amino acids. Trimming shortened V by 2 bases and J by 9 bases, and 11 bases separated the two germline ends. These data originate in a study of shared clonotypes between healthy human individuals. The data were produced by immunoSEQ multiplex PCR, yet TCRdb's version contains in-frame clones alone and is incomplete. Altogether some 2.3 million clones are present, approximately 93% being singletons, with the ten largest covering 0.39%. Regarding the study as a whole: Around 5.3% of naive CD4 clonotypes were shared across a handful of donors. Clonotype sharing levels among donors were expected to vary with sequencing depth.

The V and J genes are TRBV6-5 and TRBJ1-6; TRBD1 is a possible D gene (5 bases). The sequence was collected from a man in his late teens or twenties in good health. Some clones in this sample may be carry-over from other donors' samples. Sequencing used naive CD4+ T cells from PBMCs. The subset is: CD45RA+ positively selected. CDR3 residues: CASSYGRGGSPLHF. CDR3 DNA: TGTGCCAGCAGTTACGGTAGGGGTGGTTCACCCCTCCACTTT.